This record looks at one T cell receptor (beta chain) sequence and its context. The antigen it binds to is not known. No base-level quality is on record; no much larger clone is a single base apart. V was cut back by 3 bases and J by 6 bases, leaving a gap of 15 bases between them. Reading from cysteine to phenylalanine, the CDR3 counts 14 amino acids. The read is trimmed to its CDR3 DNA, 42 bases read in frame from base 1. According to the germline V gene, CDR1 reads KGHSH and CDR2 reads LQKENI. The cohort consisted of 600 to 750 healthy bone marrow donors. All cohort members were sampled while nominally healthy, although unrecorded immune exposures were likely present. The donor was CMV seropositive and was included in the group of 270 or so seropositive cohort members. Every donor gave a peripheral blood sample, and the peripheral blood mononuclear cells from that sample were used for TCR beta sequencing. The Qiagen DNeasy Blood Extraction Kit was used to extract genomic DNA from the blood cell samples.

These data belong to a study of cytomegalovirus exposure and HLA in healthy donors (dated by TCRdb to 2016 to 2017). Background for the entire study: According to an earlier analysis of a few hundred of the donors, 150 million to 200 million T cells yielded 117 million unique TCR beta sequences and roughly 280 Gb of sequence data. An early release covering about 600 HLA-typed donors comprised roughly 300 gigabases of sequencing data and 85 million to 100 million unique TCR sequences. Of the roughly 390 genotyped donors, 75% to 85% were placed in the genetic ancestry cluster associated with self-reported Caucasian donors. The study was designed to test whether signatures of past pathogen exposure could be identified by cataloging public T cell receptors. The T cell repertoires of several hundred subjects were profiled by immunosequencing and related to cytomegalovirus serostatus. In addition to the first cohort of 650 to 750 subjects, a separate validation cohort of 130 or so different subjects was used. The study combined high-throughput TCR immunosequencing, statistical association of individual TCRs with disease status, and machine learning to predict cytomegalovirus infection status. A later analysis re-analyzed previously published TCR beta repertoires from about 600 donors and added high-resolution HLA genotyping to study TCR occurrence patterns. Rather than using new phenotypic data, the later analysis identified candidate immune exposures from TCR beta sequences and from how often those sequences occurred across donors. An earlier analysis of some 500 of the donors applied high-throughput TCR beta sequencing to assess whether each TCR beta V gene segment acted as functional or pseudogenic. Alongside the repertoire data, information on donor age, sex, ethnicity and CMV serostatus was compiled. Genome-wide SNP genotypes for about 65% of the roughly 670 donors were used in a later genetic analysis, which treated that subset as a discovery cohort. Every repertoire in the discovery cohort had been generated on one and the same sequencing platform. HLA typing covered class I and class II loci at four-digit resolution. The number of donors typed differed by locus, with 629-630 for A, B, C, DRB1 and DQB1, around 560 for DQA1, nearly 610 for DPA1, and around 450 for DPB1. Because of strong linkage in the cohort, roughly five DR-DQ haplotypes were treated as single units for association and clustering. Across 398 genotyped donors of the cohort, an average of about 240,000 unique TCR beta nucleotide sequences per donor were sequenced, and 15% to 20% of those sequences were non-productive.

Overall study results and their limits: Compared with equally common non-associated chains, HLA-associated TCR beta chains in a later analysis were more clonally expanded and had lower generation probabilities. A cluster of highly shared sequence variants was judged likely to be a technical artifact of the sequencing pipeline. According to a later analysis, parvovirus B19, influenza, CMV and Epstein-Barr virus appeared linked to several top co-occurrence clusters. Some 15 rarely observed V segments, including chromosome 9 orphons, were excluded from the earlier analysis of a few hundred of the donors because counts were too low. In both the original and validation cohorts, the classifier was reported to diagnose cytomegalovirus status with high specificity and sensitivity. Roughly uniform sequencing depth across donors was assumed in presence/absence analyses, although this assumption may not hold. According to a later analysis, most CMV-associated TCR beta chains appeared to be HLA-restricted, and the HLA associations seemed to be driven largely by CMV exposure. A further reported finding was that TCR beta sequences accurately predicted the HLA-A and HLA-B alleles for most subjects in the first cohort. The study gave a list of under 200 TCR beta chains associated with cytomegalovirus. Correlated functional status among segregating V segments might be attributable to linkage disequilibrium, but an unknown experimental factor could not be ruled out. HLA typing was unavailable for some donors at each locus, so association tests used only the typed subset. A later genetic analysis associated a missense DCLRE1C variant with V-gene and J-gene trimming of TCR beta chains, and an independent cohort replicated the association. Three of the identified cytomegalovirus-associated TCR beta chains were confirmed in vitro to be specific for cytomegalovirus antigens. The 87-base-pair reads could not distinguish some IMGT-functional V segments, including TRBV6-2 and TRBV6-3, so those segments were excluded. When HLA alleles, especially DR and DQ, strongly co-occurred, attributing TCR associations to individual alleles was difficult. The cohort was sequenced for TCR beta chains only, and without alpha or paired-chain data the features that could be detected were limited. Compared with the 666-donor mean, donors in an Asian-associated ancestry cluster had fewer N-insertions in productive TCRs, according to a later genetic analysis. According to a later analysis, TCR association rates differed among HLA loci, with DRB1 alleles showing the most associated TCRs and HLA-C alleles showing the fewest. In a later analysis, over 15,000 TCR beta sequences were associated with specific HLA alleles at a false discovery rate of 0.05. Most TCR sequences were seen in very few donors, while some public TCRs were found in many individuals. In an earlier analysis of some 550 of the donors, most TCR beta V segments were observed in productive rearrangements about 87% or about 30% of the time, broadly matching IMGT annotations. The authors suggested that the approach could potentially be extended to other disease states and immunological phenotypes. For the cohort, immune exposure information was limited to CMV serostatus.

The library was produced with the immunoSEQ multiplex PCR assay. For the multiplex PCR, a mixture combining 60 forward primers for TCR Vbeta segments and 13 reverse primers for TCR Jbeta segments was used. A multiplex PCR assay on genomic DNA amplified the CDR3 region of rearranged TCR beta genes. On the Illumina HiSeq System, the amplified TCR beta libraries were sequenced as 87-base-pair reads. For the original study's pipeline: Across the 500 to 750 repertoires, a later analysis counted approximately 75 million unique TCR beta chains, around 11 million of which were shared by at least two donors. Raw reads were error-corrected and collapsed into unique sequences with a nearest-neighbor algorithm that merged closely related sequences to remove PCR and sequencing errors. Alignment of CDR3 sequences to IMGT reference sequences was used to assign V, D and J gene segments. For a sequence to be retained, a match of at least six nucleotides to both a V gene segment and a J gene segment was required. A rearrangement was called productive if the CDR3 had no stop codons and remained in frame with V and J, and every other rearrangement was called non-productive. Following IMGT convention, CDR3 was defined as the stretch from the second conserved V-encoded cysteine to the conserved J-encoded phenylalanine. The earlier analysis of a few hundred of the donors excluded any sequence lacking an unambiguous match to a single V gene segment. In an earlier analysis of approximately 610 of the donors, V segments were called functional above 56.7% productive rearrangements and were called segregating when the between-donor standard deviation exceeded 5%. A statistical classification framework was built for diagnosing cytomegalovirus status from the catalog of TCR beta chain sequences. A later analysis assigned V and J genes by comparing TCR nucleotide sequences with IMGT/GENE-DB human TR gene sequences. A later analysis assigned CDR3 sequences and most-parsimonious VDJ recombination scenarios with the TCRdist pipeline. In a later analysis, each TCR beta chain was defined by its CDR3 amino acid sequence together with its V-gene family, and reads lacking a unique V-gene family were excluded. As a way to deal with suspected cross-contamination and a sequencing artifact, a later analysis dropped 450 to 600 nucleotide sequences that were highly shared and had low generation probability. A later analysis calculated a clonal expansion index for each public chain from normalized within-repertoire ranks of inferred template counts. In a later analysis, generation probabilities were computed using a VDJ recombination model fitted to out-of-frame rearrangements, and the results were checked against IGoR. A later analysis scored TCR-TCR, TCR-HLA and TCR-CMV co-occurrence with hypergeometric tests, applying a repertoire-size bias correction to TCR pairs. A later analysis estimated false discovery rates by permuting HLA or CMV assignments 20 times. A later analysis grouped co-occurring TCRs with DBSCAN, adding TCRdist sequence similarity when clustering within HLA-allele-positive subsets. For co-occurrence clustering, repertoires with fewer than 30,000 or more than 120,000 public chains were excluded, along with several repertoires with anomalous nucleotide sharing. The clones in this table, taken by TCRdb from immuneACCESS, are in-frame only. Not every clone is retained; where verified, under half of the shortfall comes from an unresolved V gene, and the cause of the rest is unknown. That table furnishes V, J and clone size, whereas the DNA furnished D and trimming. The sample table holds approximately 150,000 clones, of which almost 85% were seen once. Of the sample, 5.5% to 6% falls within the top ten clones.

This chain joins TRBV18 to TRBJ2-7; possibly the D gene is TRBD1, per 5 matching bases. Sequencing was performed on PBMCs. The receptor's source is a man aged 30-40 years in good health and CMV-seropositive. CDR3 sequence: CASSPGDSGFEQYF. The nucleotide sequence reads TGTGCCAGCTCACCTGGAGACTCAGGGTTCGAGCAGTACTTC.